This T cell receptor beta chain was sequenced during a study of cytomegalovirus exposure and HLA in healthy donors. At the level of the study: Unique TCRs from HLA-typed donors, 85 million to 100 million of them, were held in an early data release. Study-level points and caveats: In a later analysis, 16,951 TCR beta sequences were associated with HLA alleles at 0.05 false discovery rate. No immune exposure information besides CMV serostatus was available. Later analysis demonstrated an association between a missense DCLRE1C variant and TCR beta V- and J-gene trimming.

This clone was seen only once. Its specificity is unknown. This CDR3 region has 16 residues. CDR1 SGDLS and CDR2 YYNGEE come from the germline V gene. V was clipped by 0 bases and J by 5 bases; unmatched bases: 6. In the PCR, 60 Vbeta and 13 Jbeta primers were used. Clones were sequenced by immunoSEQ multiplex PCR, and TCRdb holds only the in-frame ones, with some missing. The sample shows approximately 170,000 clones, 65% to 80% of them seen only once. The V call is TRBV9, the J call TRBJ2-5, with 11 bases fitting TRBD2. The sample comprised PBMCs. The sequence came from a man between 18 and 29 years old in good health and CMV-seropositive. Here the CDR3 reads CASSVGSGGAAETQYF. In DNA, the CDR3 is TGTGCCAGCAGCGTAGGTAGCGGGGGGGCGGCGGAGACCCAGTACTTC.